A single T cell receptor (beta chain) is shown here with its context. Its antigen is unknown. 13 Jbeta primers and 60 Vbeta primers were used for the PCR. Method: immunoSEQ multiplex PCR; TCRdb's copy keeps in-frame clones and lacks some. The sample yields about 160,000 clones, around 80% seen once. The data are from a study of cytomegalovirus exposure and HLA in healthy donors. Notes on the study in general: Most TCR sequences were rare, but some public TCRs occurred in many donors. About 87% or about 30% of the time was how often most TCR beta V segments were productive, according to an earlier analysis. Highly shared sequence variants in one cluster were likely a sequencing artifact.

The CDR3 covers 12 residues. Trimming took 5 bases from V and 6 from J; bases not matched to a gene: 3. Germline assignment: CDR1 MNHEY and CDR2 SVGAGI. V usage is TRBV6-5 and J usage is TRBJ1-2, with 7 nucleotides matching TRBD1. This clonotype was obtained from a woman under 40 in good health and CMV-seropositive. Sequenced input: PBMCs. The CDR3 region has the DNA TGTGCCAGCAGTCGACAGGGTCATGGCTACACCTTC. It translates to CASSRQGHGYTF.